The T cell receptor beta chain under discussion was sequenced for a study of cytomegalovirus exposure and HLA in healthy donors. V was trimmed by 1 base and J by 3 bases, leaving 4 bases between them. CDR3 length: 12 residues. Looked up from germline, CDR1 is MGHDK and CDR2 is SYGVNS. 60 Vbeta and 13 Jbeta primers were used in PCR. TCRdb's copy holds only in-frame clones and misses some; the assay was immunoSEQ multiplex PCR. Of approximately 150,000 clones in the sample, 65% to 85% are singletons; the top ten hold about 1.5%. The sequence was collected from a young woman in good health and CMV-seronegative. The V and J genes are TRBV25-1 and TRBJ2-7; D not resolved. The sample comprised PBMCs. As DNA, the CDR3 is TGTGCCAGCAGTGAATTCGGCTACGAGCAGTACTTC. Translation: CASSEFGYEQYF.